Below, 19 T cell receptor beta chains from the same sample are listed, as sequenced in a study of blood T cell repertoires in COVID-19. Data came from immunoSEQ multiplex PCR; TCRdb stores just in-frame clones and leaves some out. Among approximately 140,000 clones listed, 84% were seen once. The sample taken for sequencing was peripheral blood. These receptor sequences come from a man aged 55 to 70 with acute or convalescent COVID-19.

The chain employs TRBV5-1 and TRBJ1-4; D perhaps matches TRBD1 (6 bases). This CDR3 comprises 16 residues. Germline V gives CDR1 SGHRS, CDR2 YFSETQ. With 2 bases removed from V and 8 bases from J, the gap between germline ends came to 19 bases. CDR3 region: CASSFEVTGVQEKLFF. Here the CDR3 DNA reads TGCGCCAGCAGCTTTGAGGTGACAGGAGTCCAGGAAAAACTGTTTTTT.

The chain has TRBV5-6 and TRBJ2-1; TRBD1 matches 12 bases. Trimming at V came to 3 bases and at J to 9 bases, leaving 4 bases not matched to a gene. The germline V gene encodes CDR1 SGHDT and CDR2 YYEEEE. CDR3 size: 14 residues. The CDR3 nucleotides read TGTGCCAGCAGCTGGGGACAGGGGGCGCTTGAGCAGTTCTTC. It specifies CASSWGQGALEQFF.

The chain joins TRBV30 to TRBJ2-2, with no clear D. V was cut by 0 bases and J by 3 bases, with 8 bases left in between. The CDR3 consists of 14 residues. CDR1 and CDR2 from the germline V gene are GTSNPN and SVGIG (reference sequence). The CDR3 bases are TGTGCCTGGAGTGTACTCGGGTACACCGGGGAGCTGTTTTTT. This translates into CAWSVLGYTGELFF.

This clone is a singleton in its sample. The rearrangement uses TRBV5-1 and TRBJ2-7; 14 bases agree with TRBD2. Germline V gives CDR1 SGHRS, CDR2 YFSETQ. The CDR3 is 17 amino acids. V gave up 3 bases and J gave up 4 bases; unmatched junction bases: 9. CDR3 coding DNA: TGCGCCAGCAGCTCTGGACTAGCGGGGGGTTTCGTGTACGAGCAGTACTTC. This sequence encodes CASSSGLAGGFVYEQYF.

This chain links TRBV18 with TRBJ1-1; 11 bases line up with TRBD1. The V segment lost 6 bases and the J segment 0 bases; nucleotides outside the gene matches: 6. The V gene's germline CDR1 is KGHSH and CDR2 LQKENI. There are 16 residues in the CDR3. As DNA, the CDR3 is TGTGCCAGCTCCCTCGGACAGGGGGCTCTGAACACTGAAGCTTTCTTT. It is translated as CASSLGQGALNTEAFF. The variable domain in full, completed from reference TRBV18 and TRBJ1-1, reads NAGVMQNPRHLVRRRGQEARLRCSPMKGHSHVYWYRQLPEEGLKFMVYLQKENIIDESGMPKERFSAEFPKEGPSILRIQQVVRGDSAAYFCASSLGQGALNTEAFFGQGTRLTVV.

The V and J genes are TRBV6-1 and TRBJ1-4; 7 bases are shared with TRBD1. CDR3 length: 13 residues. The junction had 4 bases not matched to a gene; V was cut back by 2 bases and J by 10 bases. Germline CDR1 reads MNHNS; CDR2 reads SASEGT. CDR3 region: CASSELGGGKLFF. The CDR3 DNA reads as TGTGCCAGCAGTGAATTAGGGGGCGGAAAACTGTTTTTT.

This chain's CDR3 is CASRRLGSSGANVLTF. The CDR3 DNA is TGCGCCAGCAGAAGACTAGGGAGCTCTGGGGCCAACGTCCTGACTTTC. V usage is TRBV10-2 and J usage is TRBJ2-6, with D perhaps matching TRBD2 (6 bases). Germline assignment: CDR1 WSHSY and CDR2 SAAADI. The CDR3 has 16 residues. The V end lost 6 bases, the J end lost 0 bases, and 12 bases lay between the germline ends.

The chain carries TRBV30 and TRBJ1-2, with 7 positions matching TRBD1. This CDR3 is built from 12 residues. V was clipped by 5 bases and J by 6 bases; unmatched bases: 6. Germline V lookup: CDR1 GTSNPN, CDR2 SVGIG (reference sequence). Written as DNA, the CDR3 is TGTGCCTGGGGCACAGGGGCTGATGGCTACACCTTC. The encoded protein is CAWGTGADGYTF.

The V and J genes are TRBV29-1 and TRBJ1-1, with D uncertain. From germline, CDR1 is SQVTM and CDR2 ANQGSEA. Trimming removed 5 bases from V and 4 bases from J, with 11 bases in between. CDR3 size: 12 residues. This chain's CDR3 is CSVNAAATEAFF. In DNA form, the CDR3 reads TGCAGCGTTAACGCAGCGGCCACTGAAGCTTTCTTT.

The rearrangement uses TRBV27 and TRBJ2-4, with TRBD2 matching 9 bases. The CDR3 length is 18 residues. Germline V CDR1 and CDR2: MNHEY, SMNVEV (reference sequence). Losses at the gene ends were 5 bases for V and 7 bases for J; bases not matched to a gene: 18. This CDR3 is CASSPPPGREGRSNIQYF. CDR3 in DNA: TGTGCCAGCAGTCCCCCCCCGGGGCGGGAGGGCCGTTCGAACATTCAGTACTTC.

The V call is TRBV29-1, the J call TRBJ1-2, with 9 bases identical to TRBD1. V lost 4 bases and J lost 8; bases outside the gene matches: 8. Germline-derived CDR1 and CDR2 are SQVTM and ANQGSEA. The CDR3 has 13 amino acids. The CDR3: CSVGDRAPYGYTF. The CDR3, as DNA: TGCAGCGTTGGGGACAGGGCTCCCTACGGCTACACCTTC.

The genes are TRBV3-1 (or the pseudogene TRBV3-2) and TRBJ1-5; D is ambiguous. This CDR3 is built from 13 residues. Germline loops: CDR1 LGHDT, CDR2 YNNKEL (reference sequence). Deletions cut 0 bases from V and 6 bases from J, with 6 bases between. As DNA, the CDR3 is TGTGCCAGCAGCCAAGATCGGGTTCAGCCCCAGCATTTT. Translating it yields CASSQDRVQPQHF.

This chain links TRBV5-1 with TRBJ1-4; possible D gene TRBD1, 5 bases. Germline V gene sequence: CDR1 SGHRS, CDR2 YFSETQ. Trimming took off 3 bases at V and 6 bases at J, with 12 bases between the two ends. The CDR3 totals 14 residues. CDR3 in DNA: TGCGCCAGCAGCTATCAGGGTGACGATGAAAAACTGTTTTTT. Amino acid sequence: CASSYQGDDEKLFF.

CDR3 DNA sequence: TGCGCCAGCAGCTTGGTGGGAAGGACAGACGAAGCTTTCTTT. It specifies CASSLVGRTDEAFF. The gene calls are TRBV5-1 and TRBJ1-1; weak D call: TRBD1 (6 bases). V lost 0 bases, J lost 8 bases, and 14 bases lay in between. This CDR3 is 14 amino acids long. Germline CDR1 and CDR2: SGHRS and YFSETQ.

The chain links TRBV15 to TRBJ2-3; 10 bases align to TRBD2. CDR1 LNHNV and CDR2 YYDKDF come from the germline V gene (reference sequence). The CDR3 length is 19 residues. The V and J ends lost 1 base and 4 bases, in that order; junction bases with no gene match: 14. Written as DNA, the CDR3 is TGTGCCACCAGCAGAGGGGTCATGGGAGCGGGAGGGCCGCCAGATACGCAGTATTTT. This codes for CATSRGVMGAGGPPDTQYF.

The chain has TRBV7-6 and TRBJ2-1; 14 bases agree with TRBD2. Looked up from germline, CDR1 is SGHVS and CDR2 is FNYEAQ. The ends lost 5 bases at V and 6 bases at J; junction bases unmatched: 12. The CDR3 contains 18 residues. The CDR3 here is CASSPARLAGGPGNEQFF. In nucleotides, the CDR3 is TGTGCCAGCAGCCCGGCCCGACTAGCGGGAGGGCCCGGCAATGAGCAGTTCTTC. The variable domain in full, with the rest retrieved from reference TRBV7-6 and TRBJ2-1, is GAGVSQSPRYKVTKRGQDVALRCDPISGHVSLYWYRQALGQGPEFLTYFNYEAQQDKSGLPNDRFSAERPEGSISTLTIQRTEQRDSAMYRCASSPARLAGGPGNEQFFGPGTRLTVL.

The chain couples TRBV7-9 to TRBJ2-4, with TRBD1 matching 11 bases. V lost 0 bases to trimming and J lost 6 bases; unmatched junction nucleotides: 7. Looked up from germline, CDR1 is SEHNR and CDR2 is FQNEAQ (reference sequence). This CDR3 contains 17 residues. CDR3 nucleotide sequence: TGTGCCAGCAGCTTAGCGACTATCGGGACAGGGGGAAACATTCAGTACTTC. Translated: CASSLATIGTGGNIQYF.

The chain is built from TRBV27 and TRBJ2-5; 10 bases fit TRBD2. The CDR3 consists of 20 residues. Losses at the gene ends were 1 base for V and 5 bases for J; bases not matched to a gene: 19. CDR1 MNHEY and CDR2 SMNVEV come from the germline V gene (reference sequence). In DNA form, the CDR3 reads TGTGCCAGCAGTTTATTCCCTCCCCTAGCGGGAGCCAGAGGGGGGGAGACCCAGTACTTC. Its translation is CASSLFPPLAGARGGETQYF.

V is TRBV5-1 and J is TRBJ2-2; 7 nucleotides agree with TRBD2. Germline CDR1 is SGHRS and CDR2 is YFSETQ. V lost 0 bases to trimming and J lost 5 bases; unmatched junction nucleotides: 13. The CDR3 is 18 amino acids. CDR3 region: CASSLARVSGLRTGELFF. In DNA, the CDR3 is TGCGCCAGCAGCTTGGCCCGTGTTAGCGGGCTTAGGACCGGGGAGCTGTTTTTT.